This T cell receptor beta chain was sequenced during a study of Ad26.COV2.S vaccination and SARS-CoV-2 variants (dated by TCRdb to about 2021). For context, the study as a whole: Vaccine-arm donors were drawn from COV1001, a multicentre, randomized, double-blind, placebo-controlled phase I-IIa trial of Ad26.COV2.S in healthy adults. Dosing of Ad26.COV2.S was intramuscular, at either 5x10^10 or 1x10^11 viral particles, delivered as one shot or as two shots spaced 56 days apart. TCRbeta repertoire sequencing was used to assess the specificity and breadth of SARS-CoV-2-reactive T cell receptors after Ad26.COV2.S vaccination. The TCR-sequenced set comprised approximately 32 samples: some 19 Ad26.COV2.S vaccine recipients, 5 placebo recipients and 8 SARS-CoV-2 convalescent individuals. Trial participants were randomized into five groups of five: low-dose or high-dose Ad26.COV2.S given once or twice, or placebo on both occasions. Throughout the experiments and outcome assessment, investigators stayed blinded to trial group allocation. What the study reported, not specific to this receptor: Ad26.COV2.S recipients had higher spike-specific TCR breadth than placebo recipients (P = 0.0014). The study lacked the statistical power to compare responses across vaccine doses or regimens. After vaccination, spike-specific CD8+ and CD4+ T cell responses were reported to show substantial breadth. It was noted by the authors that total T cell responses may have been underestimated by the TCR breadth and depth analyses. Comparable non-spike TCR breadth was observed between vaccine and placebo recipients, consistent with only spike being contained in the vaccine.

As regards this clone: No antigen is known for it. There are no base qualities to consult, and no much larger clone falls within one base. Additional DNA sequences in this sample encode the identical CDR3.

The immunoSEQ Assay was the method used to sequence TCRbeta CDR3 regions. After extraction, genomic DNA underwent amplification by bias-controlled multiplex PCR, followed by high-throughput sequencing. Per the original workflow: To quantify the absolute abundance of every unique TCRbeta CDR3 region, sequences were collapsed and filtered. T cell fraction was estimated by normalizing TCRbeta template counts to usable DNA, with usable DNA measured through amplification of reference genes found in all nucleated cells. Repertoire TCRs were annotated as SARS-CoV-2-specific by exact matching of V gene, CDR3 amino acid sequence and J gene to a known reactive TCR set. The reference SARS-CoV-2 TCR set was derived from MIRA and filtered for enrichment in COVID-19-positive ImmuneCODE repertoires, a step that removed public or cross-reactive TCRs. Using the MIRA antigens, annotated TCRs were further analysed by specific ORF or by position within an ORF. Breadth was defined as annotated unique rearrangements over total unique productive rearrangements; depth was the summed frequency of those rearrangements. TCR breadth was compared between groups using two-sided Wilcoxon rank-sum tests. Not all clones reach the TCRdb copy of this immuneACCESS table, which keeps in-frame sequences only. Checked studies attribute under half of the gap to unresolved V genes and leave the rest unexplained. V, J and clone size derive from that table, while D and trimming were established from the DNA sequence. Here the sample has about 680,000 clones; 70% to 90% occur a single time. Around 1.5% of the sample belongs to the ten largest clones.

The sample's treatment or condition, from its label and the paper: some 20 received Ad26.COV2.S at low or high dose, single or two shots; several received placebo; per-sample allocation not given. Repertoires of vaccine and placebo recipients were sequenced from samples collected on day 63 after the first injection. Cohort 1b enrolled 25 to 30 adults aged 18-55 years at a single site in Boston, USA, between 29 July and 7 August 2020. Ad26.COV2.S was a replication-incompetent adenovirus type 26 vector that expressed a prefusion-stabilized SARS-CoV-2 spike protein derived from the original Wuhan strain. Trimming removed 0 bases from V and 0 bases from J, leaving 3 bases between the germline ends. Based on the germline V gene, the CDR1 and CDR2 sequences are SGHRS and YFSETQ. From its cysteine to its phenylalanine, the CDR3 spans 13 amino acids. Solely the CDR3 DNA is kept, with 39 bases framed from the first base.

This sample comprised peripheral blood, obtained in a trial of Ad26.COV2.S vaccine versus placebo. The chain uses TRBV5-1 and TRBJ1-1, with the D gene not clear enough to name. The source of this sequence is a person aged 18-65 years who received the Ad26.COV2.S COVID-19 vaccine or a placebo. The nucleotide sequence reads as follows: TGCGCCAGCAGCTTGGACGTGAACACTGAAGCTTTCTTT. Its amino acids are CASSLDVNTEAFF. Full variable domain (CDR3 extended with the reference TRBV5-1 and TRBJ1-1 proteins): KAGVTQTPRYLIKTRGQQVTLSCSPISGHRSVSWYQQTPGQGLQFLFEYFSETQRNKGNFPGRFSGRQFSNSRSEMNVSTLELGDSALYLCASSLDVNTEAFFGQGTRLTVV.